This TCR beta chain was observed in a study of cytomegalovirus exposure and HLA in healthy donors. Note on this clone: As yet, its antigen is unknown.

Germline loops: CDR1 SGHDT, CDR2 YYEEEE. The CDR3 has 15 residues. The ends lost 4 bases at V and 7 bases at J; junction bases unmatched: 6. Study conclusions and caveats: Donor immune exposure was known only as CMV serostatus.

This PCR relied on a set of 60 Vbeta primers and 13 Jbeta primers. Generated by immunoSEQ multiplex PCR, the TCRdb table keeps only in-frame clones and is missing some. Of under 200,000 clones listed, roughly 70% are singletons. The sequenced sample was PBMCs. The receptor's source is a woman in her twenties or thirties in good health and CMV-seronegative. The rearrangement joins TRBV5-6 to TRBJ1-6; TRBD1 matches 9 bases. The CDR3 region is CASSRPGQGNSPLHF. The CDR3 bases are TGTGCCAGCAGCCGTCCGGGACAGGGCAATTCACCCCTCCACTTT.